This T cell receptor (beta chain) emerged from a study of cytomegalovirus exposure and HLA in healthy donors. The overall study: Later, an analysis reported that the roughly 120 validation repertoires had used the same platform as the approximately 630 first-cohort repertoires.

About this clone: Its antigen is unidentified.

Assay used: immunoSEQ multiplex PCR; TCRdb lists only in-frame clones, some missing. The table records 90,000 to 150,000 clones, more than 75% of them present only once. While the first cohort had 650 to 850 subjects, the donors belonged to the separate validation cohort of about 120 subjects. Points from the study as a whole: There were 150 to 200 TCR beta chains listed as cytomegalovirus-associated. The CMV antigen specificity of a few CMV-associated chains was confirmed through in vitro analysis.

V lost 3 bases, J lost 10 bases, and 5 bases stayed unmatched. Germline lookup yields CDR1 SGHDN and CDR2 FVKESK. CDR3 length: 13 amino acids. The J gene is TRBJ1-5, the V gene TRBV14; 8 bases match TRBD1. The TCR was taken from a man between 18 and 35 years old in good health and CMV-seronegative. Sequenced material: PBMCs. The CDR3 DNA is TGTGCCAGCAGCCAGTCGACAGGGGTCCCCCAGCATTTT. Translation gives CASSQSTGVPQHF.